A single sample gave rise to the 25 T cell receptor beta chains below, sequenced in a study of blood T cell repertoires in COVID-19. Sequencing was performed with immunoSEQ multiplex PCR; in TCRdb, only in-frame clones are kept and a portion is missing. The table shows roughly 110,000 clones, with approximately 88% occurring only once. Specimen: peripheral blood. The origin of the receptors is a man aged 35 to 55 with active or convalescent COVID-19.

Here the CDR3 reads CASAQGYGYTF. The CDR3 DNA follows: TGTGCCAGCGCTCAGGGGTATGGCTACACCTTC. The V gene is TRBV28, the J gene TRBJ1-2; the D gene is possibly TRBD1 (6 bases). Germline V gene sequence: CDR1 MDHEN, CDR2 SYDVKM. The CDR3 runs to 11 residues. Trimming removed 8 bases at V and 5 bases at J, with 9 bases between.

The chain combines TRBV6-2 or TRBV6-3 with TRBJ1-1, with TRBD1 matching over 7 bases. The CDR3 covers 15 residues. Germline V gives CDR1 MNHEY, CDR2 SVGEGT. V shed 5 bases and J 2 bases; nucleotides not matched to a gene: 8. The CDR3 protein is CASSPYGTVNTEAFF. Written as DNA, the CDR3 is TGTGCCAGCAGTCCATACGGGACAGTTAACACTGAAGCTTTCTTT.

This chain's CDR3 is CASSNGPAGSGRAFF. The CDR3 DNA follows: TGTGCCAGTAGTAATGGGCCCGCGGGGAGTGGACGGGCTTTCTTT. V usage is TRBV19 and J usage is TRBJ1-1; no clear D gene. The CDR3 loop spans 15 amino acids. The germline gives CDR1 LNHDA, CDR2 SQIVND (reference sequence). V lost 4 bases and J 11 bases, leaving 23 bases between the germline ends.

This chain uses TRBV10-3 with TRBJ1-2; 9 bases are a match to TRBD1. The V gene's germline CDR1 is ENHRY and CDR2 SYGVKD. Trimming at V came to 5 bases and at J to 4 bases, leaving 8 bases not matched to a gene. This CDR3 is 15 amino acids long. CDR3 loop: CAISYDRGRTYGYTF. CDR3 nucleotides: TGTGCCATCAGTTACGACAGGGGGAGGACCTATGGCTACACCTTC.

The chain uses TRBV14 and TRBJ2-5; possible D gene TRBD2, 6 bases. The CDR3 has 13 residues. In germline, CDR1 is SGHDN, CDR2 FVKESK. V was shortened by 4 bases and J by 4 bases, with 10 bases between the two germline ends. This CDR3 is CASSPGLPETQYF. The CDR3 nucleotides read TGTGCCAGCAGCCCTGGACTACCAGAGACCCAGTACTTC.

V gene TRBV28 combines with J gene TRBJ2-2; a possible D gene is TRBD1 (5 bases). The V gene lost 9 bases and the J gene lost 2 bases, with 10 bases spanning the gap. Germline CDR1 MDHEN, CDR2 SYDVKM. The CDR3 runs 13 residues. The CDR3 loop is CASGRTNTGELFF. Here the CDR3 DNA reads TGTGCCAGTGGCAGGACAAACACCGGGGAGCTGTTTTTT.

The chain joins TRBV19 to TRBJ1-5; the match to TRBD1 covers 12 bases. CDR1 is LNHDA, CDR2 SQIVND, per germline (reference sequence). CDR3 length: 17 residues. V gave up 4 bases and J gave up 4 bases; unmatched junction bases: 8. In nucleotides, the CDR3 is TGTGCCAGTAGTAAGGGACAGGGGGCCACGCTTAATCAGCCCCAGCATTTT. Encoded protein: CASSKGQGATLNQPQHF.

The rearrangement uses TRBV25-1 and TRBJ1-3; TRBD1 might be the D (5 bases). Trimming shortened V by 2 bases and J by 4 bases, and 15 bases separated the two germline ends. This CDR3 is built from 16 residues. Germline CDR1 and CDR2: MGHDK and SYGVNS. CDR3 nucleotides: TGTGCCAGCAGTGAAAAGACAGAAAGGTCCGGAAACACCATATATTTT. This sequence encodes CASSEKTERSGNTIYF.

The J gene is TRBJ1-3, the V gene TRBV19; TRBD1 matches 11 bases. The CDR3 runs to 15 residues. V lost 5 bases and J lost 2; bases outside the gene matches: 2. Germline CDR1 and CDR2: LNHDA and SQIVND (reference sequence). The CDR3 DNA reads TGTGCCAGTAGTGCGGACAGGGGGCCTGGAAACACCATATATTTT. It is translated as CASSADRGPGNTIYF. The whole variable domain, remainder taken from reference TRBV19 and TRBJ1-3, is DGGITQSPKYLFRKEGQNVTLSCEQNLNHDAMYWYRQDPGQGLRLIYYSQIVNDFQKGDIAEGYSVSREKKESFPLTVTSAQKNPTAFYLCASSADRGPGNTIYFGEGSWLTVV.

The gene calls are TRBV6-2 or TRBV6-3 and TRBJ2-7, with D possibly being TRBD1 (5 bases). Germline V lookup: CDR1 MNHEY, CDR2 SVGEGT. V was pared by 2 bases and J by 7 bases, with 15 bases between. The CDR3 has 14 residues. For the CDR3, the DNA is TGTGCCAGCAGTTACGGTCAGGGATACGGGGAGCAGTACTTC. Encoded protein: CASSYGQGYGEQYF.

This chain uses TRBV2 with TRBJ1-4; tentative D call: TRBD1 (6 bases). CDR1 SNHLY and CDR2 FYNNEI come from the germline V gene. This CDR3 region has 15 residues. The V and J ends lost 8 bases and 1 base respectively, with 14 bases between them. CDR3: CASGEQGITNEKLFF. The CDR3 coding sequence is TGTGCCAGCGGAGAGCAGGGGATAACTAATGAAAAACTGTTTTTT.

V and J are TRBV27 and TRBJ2-7; 8 nucleotides agree with TRBD1. Germline V gene data show CDR1 as MNHEY and CDR2 as SMNVEV (reference sequence). The CDR3 is made up of 17 amino acids. CDR3 DNA: TGTGCTCTAAAACGAGGGGCAGGGGGCGCCTCGCGGTACGAGCAGTACTTC. This sequence encodes CALKRGAGGASRYEQYF.

The V and J genes are TRBV6-5 and TRBJ1-2; D possibly corresponds to TRBD1 (6 bases). Deletions cut 7 bases from V and 4 bases from J, with 19 bases between. The CDR3 has 15 residues. CDR1 is MNHEY and CDR2 is SVGAGI in the germline V gene. Here the CDR3 DNA reads TGTGCCAGCACAGTTGTCGCAGGGGCATTCTATGGCTACACCTTC. The encoded protein is CASTVVAGAFYGYTF.

The chain employs TRBV9 and TRBJ2-7; 11 bases are a match to TRBD1. The CDR3 runs to 15 residues. Germline CDR1 and CDR2: SGDLS and YYNGEE. The ends lost 4 bases at V and 5 bases at J; junction bases unmatched: 8. CDR3 in amino acids: CASSPRTGGKNEQYF. CDR3 coding DNA: TGTGCCAGCAGCCCCCGGACAGGGGGCAAGAACGAGCAGTACTTC.

This chain joins TRBV30 and TRBJ2-6, with D unresolved. The ends were cut back, 4 bases at V and 0 bases at J, with 10 bases in the middle. The CDR3 runs 15 residues. The germline CDR1 and CDR2 sequences are GTSNPN and SVGIG (reference sequence). The chain's CDR3 is CAWTSLLSGANVLTF. The CDR3 nucleotides read TGTGCCTGGACCTCCCTACTCTCTGGGGCCAACGTCCTGACTTTC. Full variable domain (rest looked up from reference TRBV30 and TRBJ2-6): SQTIHQWPATLVQPVGSPLSLECTVEGTSNPNLYWYRQAAGRGLQLLFYSVGIGQISSEVPQNLSASRPQDRQFILSSKKLLLSDSGFYLCAWTSLLSGANVLTFGAGSRLTVL.

The chain's CDR3 is CASSLGRTDTQYF. CDR3 sequence (DNA): TGCGCCAGCAGCTTGGGGAGAACAGATACGCAGTATTTT. V gene TRBV5-1 combines with J gene TRBJ2-3, with D unclear. This CDR3 region has 13 residues. Germline assignment: CDR1 SGHRS and CDR2 YFSETQ. V was clipped by 0 bases and J by 3 bases, with 5 bases between them.

The chain joins TRBV7-3 to TRBJ2-7; D is unresolved. The germline CDR1 and CDR2 sequences are SGHTA and FQGTGA. This CDR3 has 13 residues. V lost 2 bases to trimming and J lost 0 bases, with 5 bases between them. In DNA form, the CDR3 reads TGTGCCAGCAGCTTATCGGGCTCCTACGAGCAGTACTTC. Translation: CASSLSGSYEQYF.

This chain links TRBV24-1 with TRBJ2-3; D is ambiguous. The ends were cut back, 9 bases at V and 3 bases at J, with 9 bases in the middle. The CDR3 extends over 12 amino acids. Germline V CDR1 and CDR2: KGHDR, SFDVKD. The CDR3 DNA reads as TGTGCCACCTCGTCCGGGACAGATACGCAGTATTTT. This translates into CATSSGTDTQYF.

The chain carries TRBV5-1 and TRBJ2-7, with no clear D. The V gene lost 6 bases and the J gene lost 4 bases, with 17 bases spanning the gap. Per germline, CDR1 SGHRS and CDR2 YFSETQ. The CDR3 totals 14 residues. CDR3 nucleotides: TGCGCCAGCACCCTTGCATCCCAGAAATACGAGCAGTACTTC. Its translation is CASTLASQKYEQYF.

The chain links TRBV27 to TRBJ1-2; 8 bases line up with TRBD1. V dropped 8 bases and J dropped 7; count of bases not matched to a gene: 15. CDR1 is MNHEY, CDR2 SMNVEV, per germline (reference sequence). The CDR3 runs to 15 residues. CDR3 in amino acids: CASRSLGQGNSGYTF. As DNA, the CDR3 is TGTGCCAGCCGGTCGTTAGGACAGGGTAACAGTGGCTACACCTTC.

CDR3 region: CAWRMTVTNEKLFF. The CDR3 DNA reads as TGTGCCTGGAGGATGACAGTAACTAATGAAAAACTGTTTTTT. This chain links TRBV30 with TRBJ1-4; D possibly corresponds to TRBD1 (5 bases). Germline CDR1 is GTSNPN and CDR2 is SVGIG (reference sequence). V was cut by 3 bases and J by 1 base, with 9 bases left in between. The CDR3 runs 14 residues.

The chain carries TRBV10-3 and TRBJ1-6, with a weak D call TRBD1 (5 bases). V dropped 3 bases and J dropped 4 bases, with 10 bases sitting between them. Germline V CDR1 and CDR2: ENHRY, SYGVKD. The CDR3 is 15 residues long. The CDR3 bases are TGTGCCATCAGTGACGATGGGGCTTATAATTCACCCCTCCACTTT. This gives the protein CAISDDGAYNSPLHF.

V is TRBV19 and J is TRBJ2-7; 7 bases fit TRBD2. Germline CDR1 and CDR2: LNHDA and SQIVND (reference sequence). V trimming: 4 bases; J trimming: 3 bases; junction bases outside the gene matches: 6. This CDR3 has 14 amino acids. CDR3 coding DNA: TGTGCCAGTAGTACGCGCGGGAGTGGCTACGAGCAGTACTTC. Its protein product is CASSTRGSGYEQYF.

The chain recombines TRBV18 with TRBJ2-5, with TRBD2 matching over 8 bases. This CDR3 is 15 amino acids long. Germline V gene sequence: CDR1 KGHSH, CDR2 LQKENI. The V gene end was trimmed by 4 bases and the J gene end by 4 bases; junction bases not matched to a gene: 8. CDR3 nucleotide sequence: TGTGCCAGCTCACAACGGGGGGGACCCACAGAGACCCAGTACTTC. This sequence encodes CASSQRGGPTETQYF.

About this clone: Other nucleotide sequences from this sample produce the same CDR3. The chain uses TRBV14 and TRBJ1-1; TRBD1 aligns across 7 bases. Germline-derived CDR1 and CDR2 are SGHDN and FVKESK. The CDR3 runs 14 residues. Unmatched junction bases numbered 8, after V lost 5 bases and J lost 5 bases. CDR3 DNA sequence: TGTGCCAGCAGCATCCACCAGGGGGGAACTGAAGCTTTCTTT. It codes for CASSIHQGGTEAFF.